The 26 T cell receptor beta chains below come from one sample, sequenced in a study of human T cells and chemical hapten exposure. Time point denoted: patch test 3, about 24 weeks after DPC sensitization. Treatment meaning: therapeutic diphenylcyclopropenone sensitization with weekly scalp DPC. TCRdb re-called the RACE reads with MiXCR, one entry per CDR3 protein. Of just under 60,000 distinct CDR3 sequences listed, around 11% were seen once; the top ten hold 2% to 2.5%. The starting material was whole blood, obtained in connection with sensitization to the hapten diphenylcyclopropenone (DPC). The receptor set was obtained from a man under 40 with alopecia areata. Some clones in this sample may be carry-over from other donors' samples.

This clonotype has a count of ten or more. This chain uses TRBV12-3 or TRBV12-4 with TRBJ2-5; no definite D call. This CDR3 spans 12 amino acids. Trimming cost V 4 bases and J 5 bases, with 8 bases left between them. CDR3 region: CASSWVGETQYF. For the CDR3, the DNA is TGTGCCAGCAGTTGGGTTGGCGAGACCCAGTACTTC.

This clonotype was observed at least ten times. The rearrangement joins TRBV5-1 to TRBJ2-1; 9 positions match TRBD1. This CDR3 has 16 residues. V shed 4 bases, J shed 0 bases, and the junction held 5 bases outside the gene matches. In germline, CDR1 is SGHRS, CDR2 YFSETQ. CDR3 protein: CASSPTGGSSYNEQFF. CDR3 bases: TGCGCCAGCAGCCCGACAGGGGGGAGCTCCTACAATGAGCAGTTCTTC.

With respect to this clonotype: A much larger clonotype is one base distant, so this may be a read error. Without the conserved terminal phenylalanine or tryptophan, this CDR3 likely stems from a read error. The rearrangement joins TRBV10-2 to TRBJ2-1; 14 bases align to TRBD2. Germline CDR1 is WSHSY and CDR2 is SAAADI. This CDR3 has 16 residues. With 7 bases clipped from V and 7 bases from J, the junction kept 9 bases outside the gene matches. The chain's CDR3 is CASNGLAGGWGNEQFL. The CDR3 DNA sequence: TGCGCCAGCAACGGACTAGCGGGGGGATGGGGGAATGAGCAGTTCCTC.

This chain connects TRBV27 to TRBJ1-1; TRBD1 agrees at 7 bases. Trimming took 10 bases from V and 8 from J; bases not matched to a gene: 7. The germline gives CDR1 MNHEY, CDR2 SMNVEV (reference sequence). CDR3 length: 11 residues. The CDR3 nucleotides read TGTGCCACTTCCTGGGGACAGGAAGCTTTCTTT. This gives the protein CATSWGQEAFF.

This clonotype was seen at least ten times. This rearrangement joins TRBV28 to TRBJ1-5; TRBD1 matches 7 bases. This CDR3 has 14 residues. V dropped 5 bases and J dropped 5; count of bases not matched to a gene: 6. Germline V gene data show CDR1 as MDHEN and CDR2 as SYDVKM. The CDR3 protein is CASSPRQGHQPQHF. CDR3 nucleotide sequence: TGTGCCAGCAGTCCGCGACAGGGACATCAGCCCCAGCATTTT.

This clonotype came up a few times. The gene calls are TRBV6-2 or TRBV6-3 and TRBJ2-2; TRBD1 is a possible D gene (5 bases). The germline gives CDR1 MNHEY, CDR2 SVGEGT. The CDR3 is 14 residues long. V was clipped by 7 bases and J by 1 base, with 10 bases between them. The CDR3 loop is CASTATGNTGELFF. CDR3 coding DNA: TGTGCCAGCACCGCAACAGGGAACACCGGGGAGCTGTTTTTT.

This clonotype appeared many times. The rearrangement uses TRBV29-1 and TRBJ2-7; no reliable D call. V dropped 6 bases and J dropped 3 bases, with 9 bases sitting between them. Germline loops: CDR1 SQVTM, CDR2 ANQGSEA. The CDR3 extends over 11 amino acids. CDR3 nucleotides: TGCAGCGTAAACAGTTACTACGAGCAGTACTTC. It encodes CSVNSYYEQYF.

This clonotype showed up just a few times. The genes are TRBV30 and TRBJ1-2, with 7 bases identical to TRBD1. The junction had 33 bases not matched to a gene; V was cut back by 0 bases and J by 8 bases. Germline V CDR1 and CDR2: GTSNPN, SVGIG (reference sequence). The CDR3 loop spans 22 amino acids. CDR3 nucleotides: TGTGCCTGGAGTGTACTGCGTCCCTCCCGGGGCATTCCAGACAGGGTGGTTTGGGGCTACACCTTC. This encodes CAWSVLRPSRGIPDRVVWGYTF.

This clonotype was detected a few times. V and J are TRBV28 and TRBJ2-3; D tentatively fits TRBD1 or TRBD2 (5 bases each). This CDR3 is built from 13 residues. Trimming pared 7 bases from V and 1 base from J, leaving 9 bases between. Germline V lookup: CDR1 MDHEN, CDR2 SYDVKM. DNA for the CDR3: TGTGCCAGCACTCTGGGGGGCACAGATACGCAGTATTTT. It translates to CASTLGGTDTQYF.

At least ten counts were recorded for this clonotype. This chain connects TRBV10-2 to TRBJ2-2; TRBD2 is a possible D gene (5 bases). Trimming cost V 10 bases and J 4 bases, with 28 bases left between them. The V gene's germline CDR1 is WSHSY and CDR2 SAAADI. The CDR3 spans 18 residues. CDR3 DNA: TGCGCCACCCTTCCCCCCGGGCCGGCGCGGGTTCGCACCGGGGAGCTGTTTTTT. Protein product: CATLPPGPARVRTGELFF.

This clonotype was counted ten times or more. The chain combines TRBV9 with TRBJ1-1; TRBD1 matches at 7 bases. The germline V gene has CDR1 SGDLS and CDR2 YYNGEE. The ends lost 3 bases at V and 3 bases at J; junction bases unmatched: 8. The CDR3 totals 15 residues. The CDR3 protein is CASSGLDRVDTEAFF. CDR3 DNA: TGTGCCAGCAGCGGACTTGACAGGGTCGACACTGAAGCTTTCTTT.

The rearrangement links TRBV27 to TRBJ2-5, with 8 bases aligning to TRBD2. V shed 3 bases and J 2 bases; nucleotides not matched to a gene: 5. The CDR3 consists of 15 residues. Germline lookup yields CDR1 MNHEY and CDR2 SMNVEV (reference sequence). The CDR3 nucleotides are TGTGCCAGCAGTTTCGTCGGGGGGGGACAAGAGACCCAGTACTTC. It translates to CASSFVGGGQETQYF.

This clonotype has more than one count but fewer than ten. The rearrangement joins TRBV7-2 to TRBJ1-1; 7 positions match TRBD1. Germline V gene lookup returns CDR1 SGHTA and CDR2 FQGNSA. With V trimmed by 7 bases and J by 0 bases, 5 bases remained unmatched. The CDR3 is 14 residues long. The CDR3 DNA reads TGTGCCAGCAACCCGACAGGGTTGAACACTGAAGCTTTCTTT. This encodes CASNPTGLNTEAFF.

The rearrangement uses TRBV13 and TRBJ2-3; 16 nucleotides agree with TRBD2. The germline V gene encodes CDR1 PRHDT and CDR2 FYEKMQ (reference sequence). V shed 3 bases and J 5 bases; nucleotides not matched to a gene: 8. This CDR3 has 18 residues. CDR3 in amino acids: CASSFLGTSGGAEDTQYF. The CDR3 DNA follows: TGTGCCAGCAGCTTTCTAGGGACTAGCGGGGGGGCAGAAGATACGCAGTATTTT.

A few counts support this clonotype. J is TRBJ2-5 and V is TRBV28, with D perhaps matching TRBD2 (6 bases). Germline-derived CDR1 and CDR2 are MDHEN and SYDVKM. This CDR3 spans 12 amino acids. Trimming cost V 6 bases and J 4 bases, with 9 bases left between them. DNA for the CDR3: TGTGCCAGCAGACTCGGGGGAGAGACCCAGTACTTC. This codes for CASRLGGETQYF. The whole variable domain, filled in from reference TRBV28 and TRBJ2-5, reads DVKVTQSSRYLVKRTGEKVFLECVQDMDHENMFWYRQDPGLGLRLIYFSYDVKMKEKGDIPEGYSVSREKKERFSLILESASTNQTSMYLCASRLGGETQYFGPGTRLLVL.

This clonotype showed up many times. The DNA of the CDR3 is TGTGCCAGCAGTCAGACACGGGGGCGCAGCGAGCAGTACTTC. This encodes CASSQTRGRSEQYF. The chain recombines TRBV2 with TRBJ2-7, with D perhaps matching TRBD1 or TRBD2 (6 bases each). With 5 bases removed from V and 6 bases from J, the gap between germline ends came to 17 bases. The V gene's germline CDR1 is SNHLY and CDR2 FYNNEI. The CDR3 runs to 14 residues.

In this sample, this clonotype turned up many times. The chain recombines TRBV28 with TRBJ2-5; D ambiguous. The length of the CDR3 is 12 residues. Germline V gene lookup returns CDR1 MDHEN and CDR2 SYDVKM. V was pared by 2 bases and J by 5 bases, with 6 bases between. Here the CDR3 DNA reads TGTGCCAGCAGTTTAGCTCCGGAGACCCAGTACTTC. It encodes CASSLAPETQYF.

This clonotype was detected only a few times. This chain links TRBV19 with TRBJ2-3, with 7 bases identical to TRBD1. Germline V lookup: CDR1 LNHDA, CDR2 SQIVND (reference sequence). Trimming took 5 bases from V and 4 from J; bases not matched to a gene: 6. This CDR3 comprises 14 residues. CDR3 protein: CASSASGGADTQYF. The CDR3 bases are TGTGCCAGTAGTGCCTCAGGGGGAGCAGATACGCAGTATTTT.

This clonotype was seen more than once but under ten times. The rearrangement uses TRBV6-2 or TRBV6-3 and TRBJ1-5; a weak D match, TRBD1 (5 bases). Trimming took off 3 bases at V and 6 bases at J, with 12 bases between the two ends. This CDR3 comprises 14 residues. Germline V gives CDR1 MNHEY, CDR2 SVGEGT. CDR3 DNA sequence: TGTGCCAGCAGTTATAGTCGGGGGAGTCAGCCCCAGCATTTT. It encodes CASSYSRGSQPQHF.

CDR3 DNA: TGTGCCAGCACCCAGCAGGGGACAGCTAGCACAGATACGCAGTATTTT. Translated: CASTQQGTASTDTQYF. This chain connects TRBV5-4 to TRBJ2-3, with TRBD1 matching 7 bases. CDR3 length: 16 amino acids. The V and J ends lost 6 bases and 0 bases, in that order; junction bases with no gene match: 10. CDR1 is SGHNT and CDR2 is YYREEE in the germline V gene (reference sequence).

This clonotype was picked up many times. In DNA form, the CDR3 reads TGTGCCAGTAAAAGCGGCCTCACCTACAATGAGCAGTTCTTC. Translation gives CASKSGLTYNEQFF. This chain connects TRBV19 to TRBJ2-1; a weak D match, TRBD2 (5 bases). Per germline, CDR1 LNHDA and CDR2 SQIVND (reference sequence). The V gene lost 7 bases and the J gene lost 2 bases, with 12 bases spanning the gap. CDR3 length: 14 residues.

This clonotype was observed a few times. V is TRBV29-1 and J is TRBJ2-5, with 7 bases that match TRBD1. V lost 8 bases and J lost 4; bases outside the gene matches: 10. The CDR3 extends over 13 amino acids. CDR1 and CDR2 (germline): SQVTM, ANQGSEA. The CDR3 is CSTTRTGTETQYF. The CDR3 DNA reads TGCAGCACCACGCGGACAGGAACAGAGACCCAGTACTTC.

This clonotype appeared many times. This chain joins TRBV20-1 and TRBJ2-1, with D possibly being TRBD1 (6 bases). The CDR3 has 15 residues. Trimming took 2 bases from V and 0 from J, leaving 11 bases between them. Germline CDR1 is DFQATT and CDR2 is SNEGSKA (reference sequence). CDR3: CSARPDSFSYNEQFF. CDR3 sequence (DNA): TGCAGTGCTAGACCGGACAGCTTCTCCTACAATGAGCAGTTCTTC.

This clonotype was detected ten times or more. CDR3 region: CASSRVGSNQPQHF. DNA of the CDR3: TGTGCCAGCAGCCGCGTCGGGAGCAATCAGCCCCAGCATTTT. The rearrangement joins TRBV7-9 to TRBJ1-5, with no clear D. Germline CDR1 is SEHNR and CDR2 is FQNEAQ (reference sequence). The CDR3 is made up of 14 amino acids. V was clipped by 5 bases and J by 1 base, with 9 bases between them.

In its sample, this clonotype was seen a few times. The rearrangement joins TRBV6-2 or TRBV6-3 to TRBJ2-5, with 11 bases identical to TRBD2. V shed 0 bases and J 5 bases; nucleotides not matched to a gene: 2. The germline V gene encodes CDR1 MNHEY and CDR2 SVGEGT. This CDR3 has 15 amino acids. CDR3 in amino acids: CASSYSSSGGETQYF. The CDR3 region has the DNA TGTGCCAGCAGTTACTCGTCTAGCGGGGGGGAGACCCAGTACTTC.

This clonotype was found many times. The chain carries TRBV29-1 and TRBJ1-1; TRBD1 matches at 8 bases. The CDR3 loop spans 14 amino acids. Germline V CDR1 and CDR2: SQVTM, ANQGSEA. J gave up 1 base and V 0 bases, and 1 base lay outside the gene matches. The CDR3 reads CSVEDRGPNTEAFF. The DNA of the CDR3 is TGCAGCGTTGAAGACAGGGGGCCGAACACTGAAGCTTTCTTT.